This entry concerns a single TCR beta chain. The record originates from a study of blood T cells in healthy people across ages. The use of a sample-barcoded 5' primer and a J-beta primer mix characterized a second PCR of roughly 6 to 11 cycles. Using its own MiXCR run on the 5' RACE reads, TCRdb lists one record per CDR3 protein. The data hold about 800,000 distinct CDR3 sequences, with 58% observed a single time. This CDR3 contains 14 residues. The chain is built from TRBV12-3 or TRBV12-4 and TRBJ2-1, with 9 bases lining up with TRBD1. The J call may be mistaken, given a closer DNA end match to TRBJ2-7. The sequence came from a man aged 25-45 years in good health. Specimen: blood. CDR3 in DNA: TGTGCCAGCAGTGGGGACAGGGAGGCGAATGAGCAGTACTTC. Amino acids: CASSGDREANEQYF.